The 25 T cell receptor beta chains listed next were all sequenced from one sample in a study of radiation and T cells in renal cell carcinoma. Produced via immunoSEQ multiplex PCR; TCRdb's table is partial and in-frame only. The sample holds over 15,000 clones, just over 60% seen once. Regarding treatment: 15 Gy SBRT to primary tumor, nephrectomy 4 weeks later. The material was tumor tissue, obtained from a patient whose treatment included radiotherapy and nephrectomy. The source is a woman in her seventies with renal cell carcinoma.

This clone was seen just once. The rearrangement uses TRBV30 and TRBJ2-1; no clear D. The CDR3 extends over 12 amino acids. CDR1 is GTSNPN, CDR2 SVGIG, per germline (reference sequence). V was pared by 4 bases and J by 7 bases, with 11 bases between. CDR3 in DNA: TGTGCCTGGAATGCCGGGTCGAATGAGCAGTTCTTC. Residues: CAWNAGSNEQFF.

The J gene is TRBJ2-1, the V gene TRBV7-2, with 13 bases lining up with TRBD2. CDR3 size: 15 residues. Per the germline V gene, CDR1 is SGHTA and CDR2 is FQGNSA. Trimming at V came to 5 bases and at J to 9 bases, leaving 7 bases not matched to a gene. The CDR3 coding sequence is TGTGCCAGCAGCCTCGGGACTAGCGGGGTAGGTGAGCAGTTCTTC. Translated, it gives CASSLGTSGVGEQFF.

The J gene is TRBJ2-7, the V gene TRBV6-6; 8 bases align to TRBD2. Germline CDR1 MNHNY, CDR2 SVGAGI (reference sequence). Unmatched junction bases numbered 13, after V lost 6 bases and J lost 3 bases. The CDR3 runs to 16 residues. CDR3: CASSPGGASGNYEQYF. The DNA for the CDR3 is TGTGCCAGCAGCCCCGGGGGGGCTAGCGGTAACTACGAGCAGTACTTC.

The V and J genes are TRBV7-2 and TRBJ1-2; no firm D call. This CDR3 is built from 13 residues. Trimming removed 5 bases from V and 6 bases from J, with 13 bases in between. Germline V gene sequence: CDR1 SGHTA, CDR2 FQGNSA. This chain's CDR3 is CASSPVGYHGYTF. As DNA, the CDR3 is TGTGCCAGCAGCCCGGTTGGGTACCATGGCTACACCTTC.

The sample holds a few counts of this clone. The rearrangement uses TRBV19 and TRBJ1-5, with 11 positions matching TRBD1. CDR1 and CDR2 (germline): LNHDA, SQIVND (reference sequence). The CDR3 covers 15 residues. Trimming cost V 4 bases and J 4 bases; bases outside gene matches: 3. The CDR3 bases are TGTGCCAGTAGTAGGACAGGGGGCAATAATCAGCCCCAGCATTTT. Protein product: CASSRTGGNNQPQHF.

This chain joins TRBV9 and TRBJ2-3; 7 bases are shared with TRBD2. V lost 3 bases, J lost 1 base, and 5 bases stayed unmatched. Germline loops: CDR1 SGDLS, CDR2 YYNGEE. This CDR3 has 15 amino acids. The CDR3 DNA is TGTGCCAGCAGCGGCCTTGGGAGGGGCACAGATACGCAGTATTTT. Its protein product is CASSGLGRGTDTQYF.

The V call is TRBV7-8, the J call TRBJ2-6; tentatively, D is TRBD1 (6 bases). The V and J ends lost 5 bases and 1 base respectively, with 9 bases between them. Germline CDR1 SGHVS, CDR2 FQNEAQ. CDR3 length: 15 residues. The CDR3 DNA is TGTGCCAGCAGCCCTACAGGGTCTGGGGCCAACGTCCTGACTTTC. This codes for CASSPTGSGANVLTF.

This clone has more than one count but fewer than ten. The J gene is TRBJ2-7, the V gene TRBV25-1, with D maybe TRBD2 (5 bases). Looked up from germline, CDR1 is MGHDK and CDR2 is SYGVNS. The V end was cut by 1 base, the J end by 0 bases, with 13 bases between. The CDR3 contains 16 residues. In DNA form, the CDR3 reads TGTGCCAGCAGTGAATCAGGCGGGCCCTCCTCCTACGAGCAGTACTTC. Translation gives CASSESGGPSSYEQYF.

The V gene is TRBV7-2, the J gene TRBJ1-6; D not resolved. The CDR3 covers 14 residues. CDR1 is SGHTA and CDR2 is FQGNSA in the germline V gene. Trimming cost V 6 bases and J 5 bases, with 11 bases left between them. CDR3 sequence reads: CASRRPPNNSPLHF. CDR3 nucleotide sequence: TGTGCCAGCAGAAGGCCCCCCAATAATTCACCCCTCCACTTT.

Regarding this clone: Other DNA sequences within the sample encode an identical CDR3. CDR3 sequence reads: CAWSSRRVSLAKNIQYF. CDR3 in DNA: TGTGCCTGGAGTTCCCGTAGAGTTTCCTTAGCCAAAAACATTCAGTACTTC. The rearrangement uses TRBV30 and TRBJ2-4; D is uncertain. With 2 bases removed from V and 0 bases from J, the gap between germline ends came to 17 bases. The CDR3 extends over 17 amino acids. CDR1 and CDR2 (germline): GTSNPN, SVGIG (reference sequence).

This chain links TRBV7-2 with TRBJ2-7; TRBD2 matches at 11 bases. With 6 bases clipped from V and 5 bases from J, the junction kept 9 bases outside the gene matches. Germline V gene lookup returns CDR1 SGHTA and CDR2 FQGNSA. The CDR3 consists of 15 residues. CDR3 sequence reads: CASRPHSGGANEQYF. The CDR3, as DNA: TGTGCCAGCAGACCCCATAGCGGGGGGGCCAACGAGCAGTACTTC.

The chain joins TRBV11-2 to TRBJ1-5, with TRBD1 identical over 9 bases. This CDR3 has 14 residues. The junction had 6 bases not matched to a gene; V was cut back by 5 bases and J by 7 bases. Germline CDR1 is SGHAT and CDR2 is FQNNGV. This CDR3 reads CASSEGTGWQPQHF. CDR3 nucleotides: TGTGCCAGCAGCGAAGGGACAGGGTGGCAGCCCCAGCATTTT.

This clone came up a few times. The sample carries other DNA sequences with the same CDR3. The chain links TRBV30 to TRBJ2-7; no clear D gene. V was cut by 2 bases and J by 4 bases, with 6 bases left in between. The germline CDR1 and CDR2 sequences are GTSNPN and SVGIG (reference sequence). The CDR3 loop spans 11 amino acids. CDR3 in DNA: TGTGCCTGGAGTTTCGGGTACGAGCAGTACTTC. Protein: CAWSFGYEQYF.

The chain employs TRBV9 and TRBJ2-7; no clear D gene. The CDR3 is made up of 14 amino acids. Germline CDR1 is SGDLS and CDR2 is YYNGEE. Trimming removed 6 bases from V and 0 bases from J, with 13 bases in between. As DNA, the CDR3 is TGTGCCAGCACCCGTAGTGCGAGCTCCTACGAGCAGTACTTC. It specifies CASTRSASSYEQYF.

This clone has only a few counts. The chain uses TRBV5-1 and TRBJ1-1; tentative D call: TRBD1 (6 bases). Trimming pared 5 bases from V and 3 bases from J, leaving 11 bases between. Per germline, CDR1 SGHRS and CDR2 YFSETQ. The CDR3 extends over 13 amino acids. The CDR3 DNA reads TGCGCCAGCAGATCCACAGGGTACACTGAAGCTTTCTTT. It codes for CASRSTGYTEAFF.

This chain uses TRBV7-9 with TRBJ2-1; TRBD1 matches at 7 bases. In germline, CDR1 is SEHNR, CDR2 FQNEAQ (reference sequence). The CDR3 is 15 amino acids. Unmatched junction bases numbered 10, after V lost 7 bases and J lost 4 bases. Here the CDR3 DNA reads TGTGCCAGCACGCCGGGACAGAGTTCTTACAATGAGCAGTTCTTC. This translates into CASTPGQSSYNEQFF.

V is TRBV4-2 and J is TRBJ2-2; TRBD2 aligns across 7 bases. Trimming took 5 bases from V and 4 from J; bases not matched to a gene: 7. The germline V gene encodes CDR1 LGHNA and CDR2 YNFKEQ. This CDR3 spans 15 amino acids. The CDR3 loop is CASSARLATTGELFF. The CDR3 nucleotides are TGTGCCAGCAGCGCCCGACTAGCAACCACCGGGGAGCTGTTTTTT.

The chain is built from TRBV7-2 and TRBJ2-2, with 9 bases that match TRBD1. V lost 3 bases and J lost 5; bases outside the gene matches: 4. CDR1 is SGHTA and CDR2 is FQGNSA in the germline V gene. This CDR3 comprises 15 residues. The CDR3 DNA reads as TGTGCCAGCAGCTTGGGACAGGGCCAAACCGGGGAGCTGTTTTTT. It encodes CASSLGQGQTGELFF.

The V call is TRBV23-1, the J call TRBJ2-7, with 10 nucleotides matching TRBD1. TRBV23-1 falls under the ORF class, with uncertain function. This CDR3 comprises 16 residues. The V segment lost 4 bases and the J segment 0 bases; nucleotides outside the gene matches: 6. DNA of the CDR3: TGCGCCAGCAGTCGAACCGGGACAGGGGACTCCTACGAGCAGTACTTC. Its translation: CASSRTGTGDSYEQYF.

This chain uses TRBV9 with TRBJ1-2; D remains ambiguous. The V gene lost 2 bases and the J gene lost 3 bases, with 8 bases spanning the gap. Germline loops: CDR1 SGDLS, CDR2 YYNGEE. The CDR3 covers 13 residues. The CDR3 DNA reads TGTGCCAGCAGCGTCGACGGGGACTATGGCTACACCTTC. Amino acids: CASSVDGDYGYTF.

V and J are TRBV28 and TRBJ2-7; the D is unclear. This CDR3 spans 11 amino acids. The germline V and J ends were trimmed by 2 bases and 6 bases, with 5 bases remaining between them. Germline loops: CDR1 MDHEN, CDR2 SYDVKM. The CDR3, as DNA: TGTGCCAGCAGTTTAAAGGGCGAGCAGTACTTC. Encoded protein: CASSLKGEQYF.

V usage is TRBV29-1 and J usage is TRBJ1-1, with TRBD1 matching over 7 bases. This CDR3 is built from 14 residues. J lost 0 bases, V lost 5 bases, and 6 bases had no gene match. Per germline, CDR1 SQVTM and CDR2 ANQGSEA. CDR3 amino acids: CSVLRTGMNTEAFF. CDR3 sequence (DNA): TGCAGCGTTTTAAGGACAGGCATGAACACTGAAGCTTTCTTT.

V gene TRBV4-3 combines with J gene TRBJ1-2; D not certain. Germline-derived CDR1 and CDR2 are LGHNA and YSLEER. Trimming took off 4 bases at V and 8 bases at J, with 17 bases between the two ends. This CDR3 is built from 14 residues. CDR3 DNA sequence: TGCGCCAGCAGCCTGGGCCTAGGGCTTTTGGGCTACACCTTC. It specifies CASSLGLGLLGYTF.

The chain couples TRBV6-1 to TRBJ1-5, with TRBD1 as a possible D gene (6 bases). Germline V gives CDR1 MNHNS, CDR2 SASEGT. V was cut by 4 bases and J by 5 bases, with 12 bases left in between. The CDR3 covers 14 residues. The CDR3 bases are TGTGCCAGCAGTGGGGCAGGGGAGTATCAGCCCCAGCATTTT. Translating gives CASSGAGEYQPQHF.

A few counts support this clone. The rearrangement joins TRBV7-9 to TRBJ2-2; D possibly matches TRBD1 or TRBD2 (6 bases each). Germline V gene data show CDR1 as SEHNR and CDR2 as FQNEAQ (reference sequence). With 4 bases removed from V and 7 bases from J, the gap between germline ends came to 19 bases. The CDR3 is 16 residues long. CDR3 loop: CASSSYSSGAGGELFF. The CDR3 coding sequence is TGTGCCAGCAGCTCCTATAGTTCGGGGGCTGGCGGGGAGCTGTTTTTT.